The TCR beta chain under discussion was sequenced for a study of blood T cell repertoires in COVID-19. Study-wide context: Samples of COVID-19 (acute and convalescent) were obtained from the United States, Italy and Spain. The analysed material was cDNA or gDNA that came from T cells, B-cell-depleted T cells, or PBMCs.

Germline assignment: CDR1 WSHSY and CDR2 SAAADI. With 7 bases removed from V and 5 bases from J, the gap between germline ends came to 11 bases. This CDR3 comprises 12 residues. Original data processing: Quantification of nucleated cells was approximated via reference gene primer amplification. Here immunoSEQ multiplex PCR was the method, and the copy in TCRdb shows in-frame clones only, minus some. That table furnishes V, J and clone size, whereas the DNA furnished D and trimming. In the table there are some 180,000 clones, roughly nine tenths of which are singletons. This clonotype was obtained from an older man with active or convalescent COVID-19. V is TRBV10-2 and J is TRBJ1-2; no reliable D call. Sequencing was carried out using peripheral blood. CDR3 nucleotides: TGCGCCAGCACCCCGGGAACGTATGGCTACACCTTC. This gives the protein CASTPGTYGYTF.